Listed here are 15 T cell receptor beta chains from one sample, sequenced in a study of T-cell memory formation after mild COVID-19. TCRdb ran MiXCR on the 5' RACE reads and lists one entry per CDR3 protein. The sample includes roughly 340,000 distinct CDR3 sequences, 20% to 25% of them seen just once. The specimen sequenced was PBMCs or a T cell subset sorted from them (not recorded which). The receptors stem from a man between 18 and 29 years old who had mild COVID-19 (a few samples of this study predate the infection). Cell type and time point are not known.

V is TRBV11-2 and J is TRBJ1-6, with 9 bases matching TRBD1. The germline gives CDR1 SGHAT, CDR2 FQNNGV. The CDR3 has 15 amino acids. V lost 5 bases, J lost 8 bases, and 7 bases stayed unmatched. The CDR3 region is CASSLGRDRDSPLHF. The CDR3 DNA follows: TGTGCCAGCAGCCTAGGCCGGGACAGGGATTCACCCCTCCACTTT.

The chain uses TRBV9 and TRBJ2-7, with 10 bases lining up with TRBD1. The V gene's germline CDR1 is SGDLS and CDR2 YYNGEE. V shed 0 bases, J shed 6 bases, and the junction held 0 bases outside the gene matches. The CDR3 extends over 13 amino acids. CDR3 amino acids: CASSVGTGGEQYV. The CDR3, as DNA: TGTGCCAGCAGCGTAGGGACAGGGGGCGAGCAGTACGTC.

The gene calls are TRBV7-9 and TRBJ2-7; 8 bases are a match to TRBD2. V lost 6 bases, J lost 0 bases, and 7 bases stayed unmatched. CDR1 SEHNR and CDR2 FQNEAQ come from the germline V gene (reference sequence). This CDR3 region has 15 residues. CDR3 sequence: CASRIGGGNSYEQYF. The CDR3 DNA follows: TGTGCCAGCAGAATCGGCGGGGGGAACTCCTACGAGCAGTACTTC.

CDR3 nucleotide sequence: TGTGCCACCAGCAGCGGGCTTAACCAAGAGACCCAGTACTTC. Residues: CATSSGLNQETQYF. The chain couples TRBV15 to TRBJ2-5, with D uncertain. Germline assignment: CDR1 LNHNV and CDR2 YYDKDF (reference sequence). The CDR3 runs 14 residues. The ends were cut back, 3 bases at V and 0 bases at J, with 8 bases in the middle.

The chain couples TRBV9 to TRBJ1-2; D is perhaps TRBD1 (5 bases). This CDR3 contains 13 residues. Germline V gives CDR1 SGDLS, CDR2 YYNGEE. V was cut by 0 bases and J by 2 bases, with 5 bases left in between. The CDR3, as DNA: TGTGCCAGCAGCGTAGACAGGAACTATGGCTACACCTTC. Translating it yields CASSVDRNYGYTF.

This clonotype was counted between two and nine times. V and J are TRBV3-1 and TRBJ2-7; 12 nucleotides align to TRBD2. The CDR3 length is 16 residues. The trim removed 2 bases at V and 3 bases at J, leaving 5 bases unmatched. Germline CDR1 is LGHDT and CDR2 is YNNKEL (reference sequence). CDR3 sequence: CASSQIGLAGRYEQYF. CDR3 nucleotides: TGTGCCAGCAGCCAAATCGGACTAGCGGGACGCTACGAGCAGTACTTC.

CDR3 bases: TGCGCCAGTAAGACAGCCTCAAACACCGGGGAGCTGTTTTTT. Its protein product is CASKTASNTGELFF. This sequence joins TRBV5-1 and TRBJ2-2; D possibly corresponds to TRBD1 (5 bases). The germline V gene encodes CDR1 SGHRS and CDR2 YFSETQ. With 8 bases removed from V and 2 bases from J, the gap between germline ends came to 13 bases. The CDR3 extends over 14 amino acids.

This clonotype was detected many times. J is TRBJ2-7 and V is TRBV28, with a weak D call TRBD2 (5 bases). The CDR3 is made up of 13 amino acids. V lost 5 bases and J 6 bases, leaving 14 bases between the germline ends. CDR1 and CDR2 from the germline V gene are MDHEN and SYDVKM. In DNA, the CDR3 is TGTGCCAGCAGTAGGACTCCGCCTGGCGAGCAGTACGTC. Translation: CASSRTPPGEQYV.

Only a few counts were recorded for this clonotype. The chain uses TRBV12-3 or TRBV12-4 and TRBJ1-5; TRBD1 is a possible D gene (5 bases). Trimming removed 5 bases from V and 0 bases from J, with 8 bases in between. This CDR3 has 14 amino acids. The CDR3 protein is CASSPTVSNQPQHF. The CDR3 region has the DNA TGTGCCAGCAGTCCGACAGTTAGCAATCAGCCCCAGCATTTT.

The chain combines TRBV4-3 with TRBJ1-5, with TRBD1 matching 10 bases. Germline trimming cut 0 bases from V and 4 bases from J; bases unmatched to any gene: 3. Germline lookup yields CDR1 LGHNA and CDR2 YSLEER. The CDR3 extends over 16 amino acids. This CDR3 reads CASSQELDRGNQPQHF. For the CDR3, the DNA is TGCGCCAGCAGCCAAGAATTGGACAGGGGGAATCAGCCCCAGCATTTT.

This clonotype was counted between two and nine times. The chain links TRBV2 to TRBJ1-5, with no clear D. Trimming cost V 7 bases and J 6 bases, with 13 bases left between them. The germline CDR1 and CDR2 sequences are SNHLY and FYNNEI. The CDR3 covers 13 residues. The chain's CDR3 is CASIGESAQPQHF. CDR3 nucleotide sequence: TGTGCCAGCATCGGGGAATCCGCTCAGCCCCAGCATTTT.

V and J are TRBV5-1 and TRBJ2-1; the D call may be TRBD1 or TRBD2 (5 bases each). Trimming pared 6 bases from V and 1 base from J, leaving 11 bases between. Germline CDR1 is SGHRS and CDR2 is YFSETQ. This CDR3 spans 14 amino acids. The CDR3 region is CASTGTVSYNEQFF. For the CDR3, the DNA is TGCGCCAGCACCGGGACGGTTTCCTACAATGAGCAGTTCTTC. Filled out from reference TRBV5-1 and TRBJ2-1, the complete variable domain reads KAGVTQTPRYLIKTRGQQVTLSCSPISGHRSVSWYQQTPGQGLQFLFEYFSETQRNKGNFPGRFSGRQFSNSRSEMNVSTLELGDSALYLCASTGTVSYNEQFFGPGTRLTVL.

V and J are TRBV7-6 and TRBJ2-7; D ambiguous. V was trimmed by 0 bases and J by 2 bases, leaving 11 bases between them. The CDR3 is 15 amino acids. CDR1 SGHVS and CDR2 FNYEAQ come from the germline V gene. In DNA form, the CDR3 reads TGTGCCAGCAGCTTAGCGGTGGGGTGGACCTACGAGCAGTACGTC. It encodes CASSLAVGWTYEQYV.

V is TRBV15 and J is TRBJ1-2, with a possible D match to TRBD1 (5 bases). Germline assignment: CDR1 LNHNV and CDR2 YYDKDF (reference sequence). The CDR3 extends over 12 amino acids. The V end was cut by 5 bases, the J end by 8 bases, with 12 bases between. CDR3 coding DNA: TGTGCCACCAGCGGGGGACTAAGGGGCTACACCTTC. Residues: CATSGGLRGYTF.

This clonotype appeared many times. The CDR3 DNA reads as TGTGCCACCAGTGATTTTGACCTTCGGGACAGGGGGTTCTACGAGCAGTACTTC. Its translation: CATSDFDLRDRGFYEQYF. This chain connects TRBV24-1 to TRBJ2-7, with TRBD1 matching over 11 bases. The trim removed 1 base at V and 3 bases at J, leaving 10 bases unmatched. Germline lookup yields CDR1 KGHDR and CDR2 SFDVKD. CDR3 length equals 18 residues.